This is a list of T cell receptor beta chains from one sample in a study of shared clonotypes between healthy human individuals. Profiling relied on immunoSEQ multiplex PCR, and the TCRdb table lists in-frame clones only, not all of them. The sample consists of 1,500,000 or so clones, around 97% of them appearing once. Sequenced input: naive CD4+ T cells sorted from blood. The receptors derive from a man aged 30-40 years in good health. Both conserved end residues are part of each CDR3. A D gene is named only where the DNA matches it firmly. Clone size is shown for a subset of rows, as once, few, many or a class of expanded clone.

14 | - | TRBJ2-7 | few | TRBV7-9 | CASSLSSLTYEQYF | TGTGCCAGCAGCTTGAGTAGCTTAACCTACGAGCAGTACTTC
13 | - | TRBJ2-5 | - | TRBV5-4 | CASSPPQGETQYF | TGTGCCAGCAGCCCCCCACAGGGAGAGACCCAGTACTTC
16 | - | TRBJ2-2 | - | TRBV7-9 | CASSFIPSSNTGELFF | TGTGCCAGCAGCTTCATTCCCAGCTCGAACACCGGGGAGCTGTTTTTT
12 | - | TRBJ1-1 | - | TRBV30 | CAWTLVGTEAFF | TGTGCCTGGACCCTAGTCGGCACTGAAGCTTTCTTT
16 | TRBD2 | TRBJ2-3 | once | TRBV19 | CASIPTSAMGTDTQYF | TGTGCCAGTATTCCGACTAGCGCTATGGGAACAGATACGCAGTATTTT
15 | - | TRBJ1-1 | - | TRBV2 | CASSEGQPSYTEAFF | TGTGCCAGCAGTGAAGGACAACCTTCTTACACTGAAGCTTTCTTT
19 | TRBD2 | TRBJ2-3 | - | TRBV9 | CASSPRGLAGVEVTDTQYF | TGTGCCAGCAGCCCCAGGGGACTAGCGGGAGTGGAGGTTACAGATACGCAGTATTTT
13 | - | TRBJ2-5 | - | TRBV7-7 | CATAGGGQETQYF | TGTGCCACCGCAGGGGGAGGGCAAGAGACCCAGTACTTC
14 | - | TRBJ2-7 | - | TRBV7-2 | CASSAVQRRHEQYF | TGTGCCAGCAGCGCGGTCCAGCGCCGCCACGAGCAGTACTTC
17 | TRBD1 | TRBJ1-4 | - | TRBV4-3 | CASSQDPRQGSNEKLFF | TGCGCCAGCAGCCAAGACCCCCGACAGGGGAGTAATGAAAAACTGTTTTTT
12 | - | TRBJ1-2 | - | TRBV5-4 | CASSLVGEGYTF | TGTGCCAGCAGCTTGGTAGGGGAGGGCTACACCTTC
16 | TRBD1 | TRBJ2-7 | - | TRBV28 | CASRAPRGGSSYEQYF | TGTGCCAGCAGGGCCCCTCGAGGGGGCAGCTCCTACGAGCAGTACTTC
14 | - | TRBJ2-5 | - | TRBV7-2 | CASSLRQFEETQYF | TGTGCCAGCAGCCTTCGACAGTTCGAAGAGACCCAGTACTTC
15 | - | TRBJ2-1 | - | TRBV10-3 | CAIRSGLGTYNEQFF | TGTGCCATCAGATCGGGACTGGGAACCTACAATGAGCAGTTCTTC
15 | - | TRBJ2-7 | - | TRBV10-1 | CASSRTGLRASEQYF | TGCGCCAGCAGTCGCACAGGACTACGCGCCAGCGAGCAGTACTTC
14 | TRBD1 | TRBJ2-5 | - | TRBV5-1 | CASKGQGAGETQYF | TGCGCCAGCAAAGGACAGGGGGCGGGTGAGACCCAGTACTTC
15 | TRBD2 | TRBJ2-1 | - | TRBV11-3 | CASSQGLAVYNEQFF | TGTGCCAGCAGCCAAGGACTAGCGGTGTACAATGAGCAGTTCTTC
15 | TRBD1 | TRBJ2-7 | - | TRBV29-1 | CSVRNRDRVFGEQYF | TGCAGCGTGAGAAACCGGGACAGGGTATTCGGCGAGCAGTACTTC
14 | - | TRBJ2-7 | - | TRBV28 | CASKKGGDLYEQYF | TGTGCCAGCAAAAAAGGAGGAGACCTCTACGAGCAGTACTTC
15 | TRBD2 | TRBJ2-7 | - | TRBV27 | CATTRAGTNSYEQYF | TGTGCCACCACCAGAGCCGGGACTAACTCCTACGAGCAGTACTTC
16 | - | TRBJ1-3 | - | TRBV29-1 | CSVAYRGPGTKDTIYF | TGCAGCGTCGCTTACAGAGGGCCAGGAACGAAGGACACCATATATTTT
14 | - | TRBJ2-5 | - | TRBV2 | CASTVGRQMETQYF | TGTGCCAGCACCGTGGGCCGCCAGATGGAGACCCAGTACTTC
14 | TRBD1 | TRBJ2-3 | - | TRBV11-3 | CASSSDRGTDTQYF | TGTGCCAGCAGCTCAGACAGGGGCACAGATACGCAGTATTTT
15 | - | TRBJ2-5 | - | TRBV11-2 | CASSLEFGTVGKQYF | TGTGCCAGCAGCTTAGAGTTTGGAACGGTAGGGAAGCAGTACTTC
16 | TRBD1 | TRBJ2-5 | - | TRBV11-2 | CASSKARQGARETQYF | TGTGCCAGCAGCAAAGCCAGACAGGGGGCGAGAGAGACCCAGTACTTC
15 | TRBD1 | TRBJ2-2 | - | TRBV5-1 | CASSLLTGEAGELFF | TGCGCCAGCAGCTTGTTGACAGGGGAAGCCGGGGAGCTGTTTTTT
12 | - | TRBJ2-5 | few | TRBV7-2 | CASSSTQETQYF | TGTGCCAGCAGCTCAACCCAAGAGACCCAGTACTTC
17 | TRBD1 | TRBJ1-1 | - | TRBV25-1 | CASSEYGEGAGNTEAFF | TGTGCCAGCAGTGAATATGGGGAGGGGGCAGGGAACACTGAAGCTTTCTTT
14 | - | TRBJ2-7 | - | TRBV6-5 | CASGKTGRSYEQYF | TGTGCCAGCGGGAAAACAGGGCGCTCCTACGAGCAGTACTTC
12 | - | TRBJ2-5 | - | TRBV6-5 | CASSYEQETQYF | TGTGCCAGCAGTTACGAGCAAGAGACCCAGTACTTC
14 | TRBD1 | TRBJ1-4 | - | TRBV29-1 | CSVDIGTENQKLFF | TGCAGCGTTGATATAGGGACAGAGAACCAAAAACTGTTTTTT
12 | - | TRBJ1-4 | few | TRBV6-5 | CASSYSGEKLFF | TGTGCCAGCAGTTACTCGGGTGAAAAACTGTTTTTT
16 | - | TRBJ1-4 | once | TRBV28 | CASSSFGRRDNEKLFF | TGTGCCAGCAGTTCCTTTGGCAGAAGGGACAATGAAAAACTGTTTTTT
15 | - | TRBJ2-1 | once | TRBV18 | CASSPTGFSYNEQFF | TGTGCCAGCTCACCAACAGGGTTCTCCTACAATGAGCAGTTCTTC
14 | - | TRBJ2-1 | - | TRBV6-1 | CASSVTGTYNEQFF | TGTGCCAGCAGTGTTACAGGGACCTACAATGAGCAGTTCTTC
11 | - | TRBJ2-2 | few | TRBV5-4 | CASVGSGELFF | TGTGCCAGCGTAGGCAGCGGGGAGCTGTTTTTT
15 | TRBD2 | TRBJ2-3 | - | TRBV10-1 | CATKAGSAAGDTQYF | TGCGCCACCAAAGCGGGGTCGGCGGCTGGGGATACGCAGTATTTT
18 | TRBD2 | TRBJ2-1 | - | TRBV10-3 | CAISEPKPLAGVYNEQFF | TGTGCCATCAGTGAGCCCAAACCCCTAGCGGGCGTCTACAATGAGCAGTTCTTC
15 | TRBD2 | TRBJ2-7 | - | TRBV11-2 | CASSPRLAGAYEQYF | TGTGCCAGCAGCCCCCGACTAGCGGGAGCTTACGAGCAGTACTTC